This T cell receptor (beta chain) was identified in a study of cytomegalovirus exposure and HLA in healthy donors (TCRdb year 2017). Looking at the study overall: According to a later analysis, one platform produced both the roughly 110 validation repertoires and the 670 or so repertoires of the first cohort. The study was designed to test whether signatures of past pathogen exposure could be identified by cataloging public T cell receptors. In addition to the first cohort of 666 subjects, a separate validation cohort of approximately 130 different subjects was used. The study combined high-throughput TCR immunosequencing, statistical association of individual TCRs with disease status, and machine learning to predict cytomegalovirus infection status.

The junction carries 19 bases between V and J, which are trimmed by 0 bases and 13 bases respectively. CDR1 and CDR2, per the germline V gene (reference sequence), are GTSNPN and SVGIG. The CDR3 measures 15 amino acids from cysteine to phenylalanine. The retained sequence is limited to the CDR3, 45 bases, with the frame set at the first base. The donors were included in the validation cohort of approximately 120 subjects, a group kept apart from the roughly 610-subject first cohort. A few counts support this clone. Its antigen is unknown. Per-base qualities were not stored, and no clone one base away is much larger. The library relied on the immunoSEQ multiplex PCR assay. As for how the authors treated the data: To diagnose cytomegalovirus status from the catalog of TCR beta chain sequences, a statistical classification framework was built. TCRdb provides this immuneACCESS table in a form limited to in-frame rearrangements. Some clones are lacking; in checked studies, under half of them reflect an unresolved V gene, and why the rest are absent is not known. V, J and clone size are those of that table, while D and trimming were read from the DNA. The sample profile shows 300,000 to 350,000 clones; 88% of them were found once. The ten largest clonotypes hold approximately 0.96% of the sample.

Study-wide conclusions, independent of this receptor: Most TCR sequences were observed very rarely across donors, whereas some public TCRs were present in many individuals. A few of the identified cytomegalovirus-associated TCR beta chains were confirmed in vitro to be specific for cytomegalovirus antigens. A total of 150 to 200 TCR beta chains were listed by the study as associated with cytomegalovirus. Of the cluster scores, roughly 95% were above 0 in a later analysis, which found that TCRs clustered in the first cohort also tended to co-occur in the 95 to 150 validation repertoires. The classifier was reported to diagnose cytomegalovirus status with high specificity and sensitivity in both the original and validation cohorts. According to the authors, the approach could potentially be generalized to other disease states and immunological phenotypes. A later analysis lacked HLA typing for the validation cohort, so it scored co-occurrence in that cohort across all 120 repertoires.

The sample taken for sequencing was PBMCs. The rearrangement joined TRBV30 to TRBJ1-6; the best D guess is TRBD1, with 6 bases matching. This TCR was recovered from a man aged 30-40 years in good health and CMV-seronegative. The CDR3 has the sequence CAWSVGQQGHAPLHF. The DNA sequence follows: TGTGCCTGGAGTGTAGGTCAACAGGGCCATGCCCCCCTCCACTTT.